The sequence of this T cell receptor (beta chain) was determined in a study of T cells in Graves' hyperthyroidism and ophthalmopathy. Overall study context: At the time of initial diagnosis and before any treatment, peripheral blood was collected.

Template material for amplifying TCR beta CDR3 regions consisted of RNA transcripts. Primed by the HTBI set, a first-round RT-PCR was run on the TCR CDR3. TCRdb reprocessed the multiplex PCR reads with MiXCR, giving one entry per CDR3 protein. This table has approximately 870,000 distinct CDR3 sequences, approximately 40% appearing once. Graves' hyperthyroidism qualified as stable when ophthalmopathy did not progress within 18 months. Any patient presenting with uncontrolled infection, other autoimmune disease, pregnancy or lactation was left out. The table lists this clonotype with a few counts. Sequencing was carried out using blood. This sequence was found in a man between 18 and 35 years old with Graves' hyperthyroidism.

CDR3 coding DNA: TGTGCCAGCCGCCAGGGGAAGAATCAGCCCCAGCATTTT. Protein sequence: CASRQGKNQPQHF. The V and J genes are TRBV10-3 and TRBJ1-5, with D maybe TRBD1 (6 bases). Germline loops: CDR1 ENHRY, CDR2 SYGVKD. There are 13 residues in the CDR3. Between the trimmed V and J ends, which lost 10 bases and 4 bases, there was a span of 14 bases.